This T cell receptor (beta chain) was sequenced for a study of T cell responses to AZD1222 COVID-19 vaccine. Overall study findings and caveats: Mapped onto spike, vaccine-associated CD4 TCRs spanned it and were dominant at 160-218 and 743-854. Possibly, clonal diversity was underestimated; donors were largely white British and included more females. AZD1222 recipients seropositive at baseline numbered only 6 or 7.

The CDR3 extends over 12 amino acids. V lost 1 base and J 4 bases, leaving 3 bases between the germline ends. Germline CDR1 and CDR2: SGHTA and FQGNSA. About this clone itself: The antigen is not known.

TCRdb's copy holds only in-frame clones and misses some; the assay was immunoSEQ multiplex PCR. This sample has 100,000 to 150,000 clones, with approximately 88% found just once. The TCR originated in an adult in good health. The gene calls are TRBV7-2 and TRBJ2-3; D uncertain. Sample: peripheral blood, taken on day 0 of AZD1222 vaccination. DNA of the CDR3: TGTGCCAGCAGCTTAGTTCCAGATACGCAGTATTTT. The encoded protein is CASSLVPDTQYF.